This TCR beta chain comes out of a study of cytomegalovirus exposure and HLA in healthy donors. PCR used 60 Vbeta primers and 13 Jbeta primers. Repertoires were generated with immunoSEQ multiplex PCR, while TCRdb's copy carries only in-frame clones and drops some. Of about 190,000 clones listed, approximately 79% were seen once; the top ten hold around 1.6%. Overall study findings and caveats: Later analysis associated a missense DCLRE1C variant with TCR beta V- and J-gene trimming. Segments of the TCR beta V type were, in most cases, productive about 90% or about 30% of the time in an earlier analysis.

This clone was observed once. The antigen is not known. Healthy bone marrow donors made up the cohort. The CDR3 sequence is 16 residues long. The V and J ends lost 7 bases and 3 bases respectively, with 18 bases between them. The germline V gene has CDR1 MDHEN and CDR2 SYDVKM. The chain uses TRBV28 and TRBJ2-2; weak D call: TRBD2 (5 bases). The sample comprised PBMCs. The TCR originated in a woman under 30 in good health and CMV-seronegative. DNA of the CDR3: TGTGCCAGCAATGGCGTCGATAGGGAGCACACCGGGGAGCTGTTTTTT. It specifies CASNGVDREHTGELFF.